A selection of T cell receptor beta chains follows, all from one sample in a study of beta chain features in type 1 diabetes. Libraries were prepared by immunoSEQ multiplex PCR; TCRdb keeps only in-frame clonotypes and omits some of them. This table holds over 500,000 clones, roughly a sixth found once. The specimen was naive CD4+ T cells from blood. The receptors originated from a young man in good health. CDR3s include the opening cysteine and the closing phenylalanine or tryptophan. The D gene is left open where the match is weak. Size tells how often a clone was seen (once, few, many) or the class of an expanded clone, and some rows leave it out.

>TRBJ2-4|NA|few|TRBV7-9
CASSLGGDGAKNIQYF
TGTGCCAGCAGCTTAGGGGGGGACGGAGCCAAAAACATTCAGTACTTC
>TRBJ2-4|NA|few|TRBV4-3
CASSRIRMGNIQYF
TGCGCCAGCAGCCGGATACGCATGGGGAACATTCAGTACTTC
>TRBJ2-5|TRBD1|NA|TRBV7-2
CASSYRQGRETQYF
TGTGCCAGCAGCTACCGACAGGGAAGAGAGACCCAGTACTTC
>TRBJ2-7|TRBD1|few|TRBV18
CASSRDRDYEQYF
TGTGCCAGCTCACGGGACAGGGACTACGAGCAGTACTTC
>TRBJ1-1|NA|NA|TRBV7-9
CASTQDGYRSNTEAFF
TGTGCCAGCACCCAGGATGGGTACAGATCGAACACTGAAGCTTTCTTT
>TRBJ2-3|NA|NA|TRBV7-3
CASSLEPSTDTQYF
TGTGCCAGCAGCTTAGAACCAAGCACAGATACGCAGTATTTT
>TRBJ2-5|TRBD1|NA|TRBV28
CASSTRDSGETQYF
TGTGCCAGCAGTACCCGGGACAGCGGCGAGACCCAGTACTTC
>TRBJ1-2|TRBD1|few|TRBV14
CASSQVQGTLYGYTF
TGTGCCAGCAGCCAAGTACAGGGGACCCTCTATGGCTACACCTTC
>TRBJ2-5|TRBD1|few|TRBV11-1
CASSQIRDRDETQYF
TGTGCCAGCAGCCAAATCCGGGACAGGGATGAGACCCAGTACTTC
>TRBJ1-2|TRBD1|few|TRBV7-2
CASSLSTGGGWFYGYTF
TGTGCCAGCAGCTTATCGACAGGGGGCGGTTGGTTCTATGGCTACACCTTC
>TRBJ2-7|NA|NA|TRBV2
CASRGAGSYEQYF
TGTGCCAGCAGAGGGGCGGGCTCCTACGAGCAGTACTTC
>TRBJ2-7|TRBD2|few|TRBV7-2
CASSSLAGHLYEQYF
TGTGCCAGCAGCTCTTTAGCGGGGCACCTCTACGAGCAGTACTTC
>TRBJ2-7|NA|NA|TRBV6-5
CASSYRGHYEQYF
TGTGCCAGCAGTTACCGGGGGCACTACGAGCAGTACTTC
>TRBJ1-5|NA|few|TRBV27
CASGEQGWSNQPQHF
TGTGCCAGCGGTGAACAGGGTTGGAGCAATCAGCCCCAGCATTTT
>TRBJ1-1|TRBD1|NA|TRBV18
CASSPGDRAVTEAFF
TGTGCCAGCTCACCAGGGGACAGGGCGGTCACTGAAGCTTTCTTT
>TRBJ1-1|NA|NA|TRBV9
CASSARGRRNTEAFF
TGTGCCAGCAGCGCAAGAGGACGGAGGAACACTGAAGCTTTCTTT
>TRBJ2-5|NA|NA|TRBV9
CASSQTGEQYF
TGTGCCAGCAGTCAGACGGGTGAGCAGTACTTC
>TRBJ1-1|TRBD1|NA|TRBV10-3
CAISDVGQGVTEAFF
TGTGCCATCAGTGATGTCGGACAGGGGGTCACTGAAGCTTTCTTT
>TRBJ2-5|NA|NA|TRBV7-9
CASMDLLTQYF
TGTGCCAGCATGGACTTGCTGACCCAGTACTTC
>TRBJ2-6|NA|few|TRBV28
CASSLMRGANVLTF
TGTGCCAGCAGTTTAATGCGAGGGGCCAACGTCCTGACTTTC
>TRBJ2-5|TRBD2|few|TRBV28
CASSTPLTSGGTKFTQYF
TGTGCCAGCAGCACGCCCCTAACTAGCGGGGGGACCAAGTTCACCCAGTACTTC
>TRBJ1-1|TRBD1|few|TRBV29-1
CSALGGTTEAFF
TGCAGCGCCCTAGGGGGCACCACTGAAGCTTTCTTT
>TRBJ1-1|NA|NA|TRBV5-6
CASSLSGLPEAFF
TGTGCCAGCAGCTTGTCCGGGTTGCCTGAAGCTTTCTTT
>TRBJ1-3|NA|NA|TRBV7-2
CASSPGPASGNTIYF
TGTGCCAGCAGCCCGGGACCGGCCTCTGGAAACACCATATATTTT
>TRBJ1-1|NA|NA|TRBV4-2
CASSQDRGNTEAFF
TGTGCCAGCAGCCAAGACAGGGGGAACACTGAAGCTTTCTTT
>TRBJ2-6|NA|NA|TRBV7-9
CASSFTSGANVLTF
TGTGCCAGCAGCTTCACCTCTGGGGCCAACGTCCTGACTTTC
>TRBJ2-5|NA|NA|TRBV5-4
CASSLGQRGAETQYF
TGTGCCAGCAGCTTGGGACAGCGCGGTGCGGAGACCCAGTACTTC
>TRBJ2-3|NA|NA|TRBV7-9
CASSYTLASRSDTQYF
TGTGCCAGCAGCTACACCCTAGCGTCGCGGTCGGATACGCAGTATTTT
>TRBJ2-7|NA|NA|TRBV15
CATSSWDKTYEQYF
TGTGCCACCAGCAGTTGGGACAAAACCTACGAGCAGTACTTC
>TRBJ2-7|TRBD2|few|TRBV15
CATSKMTSGTYEQYF
TGTGCCACCAGCAAGATGACTAGCGGAACCTACGAGCAGTACTTC
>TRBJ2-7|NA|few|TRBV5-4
CASSLGGWGYEQYF
TGTGCCAGCAGCTTGGGGGGATGGGGCTACGAGCAGTACTTC
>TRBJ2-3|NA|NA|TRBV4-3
CASSQAWGVADTQYF
TGCGCCAGCAGCCAAGCTTGGGGGGTGGCAGATACGCAGTATTTT
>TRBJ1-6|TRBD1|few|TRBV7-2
CASSLVSQGGNSPLHF
TGTGCCAGCAGCTTAGTGTCCCAGGGGGGGAATTCACCCCTCCACTTT
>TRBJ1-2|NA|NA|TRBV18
CASSPRGFYGYTF
TGTGCCAGCTCACCCAGGGGATTCTATGGCTACACCTTC
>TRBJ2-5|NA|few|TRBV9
CASSVEASLETQYF
TGTGCCAGCAGCGTAGAGGCTAGCTTGGAGACCCAGTACTTC
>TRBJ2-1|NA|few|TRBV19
CASSNRGTNEQFF
TGTGCCAGTAGTAACCGGGGTACGAATGAGCAGTTCTTC
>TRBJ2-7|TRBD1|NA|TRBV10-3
CATLPRGQGPYEQYF
TGTGCCACGCTCCCCCGGGGACAGGGCCCCTACGAGCAGTACTTC
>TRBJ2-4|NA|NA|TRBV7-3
CASSLEELAKNIQYF
TGTGCCAGCAGCTTGGAGGAGCTAGCCAAAAACATTCAGTACTTC
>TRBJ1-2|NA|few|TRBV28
CASSWDNNYGYTF
TGTGCCAGCAGTTGGGACAACAACTATGGCTACACCTTC
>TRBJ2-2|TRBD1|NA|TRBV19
CASTRYRTGTVNTGELFF
TGTGCCAGTACCAGATATAGGACCGGGACAGTCAACACCGGGGAGCTGTTTTTT
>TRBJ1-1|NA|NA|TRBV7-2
CASSLRQTNTEAFF
TGTGCCAGCAGCTTACGACAGACGAACACTGAAGCTTTCTTT
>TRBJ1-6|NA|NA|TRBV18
CASSPADNGDSPLHF
TGTGCCAGCTCACCCGCGGATAATGGCGATTCACCCCTCCACTTT
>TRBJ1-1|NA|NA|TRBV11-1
CASSRRVGPNTEAFF
TGTGCCAGCAGCCGTCGGGTGGGACCCAACACTGAAGCTTTCTTT
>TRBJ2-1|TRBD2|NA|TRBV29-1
CSAQRISGSHNEQFF
TGCAGCGCCCAGCGGATTAGCGGGAGTCACAATGAGCAGTTCTTC
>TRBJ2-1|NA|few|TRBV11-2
CASSLVRQGPYNEQFF
TGTGCCAGCAGCCTCGTTAGGCAGGGCCCCTACAATGAGCAGTTCTTC
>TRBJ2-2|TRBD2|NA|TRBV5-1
CASLAGTGELFF
TGCGCCAGCCTAGCGGGTACCGGGGAGCTGTTTTTT
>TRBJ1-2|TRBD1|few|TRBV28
CASSLPRQGKREGYTF
TGTGCCAGCAGTTTACCCCGACAGGGCAAGAGGGAAGGCTACACCTTC
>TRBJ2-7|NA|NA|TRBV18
CASSPPGQVYEQYF
TGTGCCAGCTCACCACCAGGGCAGGTCTACGAGCAGTACTTC
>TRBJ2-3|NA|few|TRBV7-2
CASTSALRTVGDTQYF
TGTGCCAGCACCTCGGCGTTGAGGACTGTAGGAGATACGCAGTATTTT
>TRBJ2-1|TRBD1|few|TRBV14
CASSQPGTGSYNEQFF
TGTGCCAGCAGCCAGCCCGGGACAGGCTCCTACAATGAGCAGTTCTTC
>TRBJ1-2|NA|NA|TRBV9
CASSVNRGYTF
TGTGCCAGCAGCGTCAACCGAGGCTACACCTTC